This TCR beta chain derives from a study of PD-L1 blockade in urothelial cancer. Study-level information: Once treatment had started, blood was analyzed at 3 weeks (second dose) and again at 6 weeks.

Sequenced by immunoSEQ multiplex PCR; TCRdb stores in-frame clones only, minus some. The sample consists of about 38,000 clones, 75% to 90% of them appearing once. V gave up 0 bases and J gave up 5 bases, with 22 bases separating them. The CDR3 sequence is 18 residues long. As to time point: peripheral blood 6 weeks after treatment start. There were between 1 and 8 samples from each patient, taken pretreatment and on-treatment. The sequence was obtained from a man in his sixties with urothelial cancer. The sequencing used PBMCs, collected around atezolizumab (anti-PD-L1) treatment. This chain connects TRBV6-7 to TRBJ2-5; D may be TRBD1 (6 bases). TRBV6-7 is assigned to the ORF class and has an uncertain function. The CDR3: CASSYSLFGQQPGETQYF. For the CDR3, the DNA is TGTGCCAGCAGTTACTCCCTTTTCGGACAGCAGCCAGGGGAGACCCAGTACTTC.